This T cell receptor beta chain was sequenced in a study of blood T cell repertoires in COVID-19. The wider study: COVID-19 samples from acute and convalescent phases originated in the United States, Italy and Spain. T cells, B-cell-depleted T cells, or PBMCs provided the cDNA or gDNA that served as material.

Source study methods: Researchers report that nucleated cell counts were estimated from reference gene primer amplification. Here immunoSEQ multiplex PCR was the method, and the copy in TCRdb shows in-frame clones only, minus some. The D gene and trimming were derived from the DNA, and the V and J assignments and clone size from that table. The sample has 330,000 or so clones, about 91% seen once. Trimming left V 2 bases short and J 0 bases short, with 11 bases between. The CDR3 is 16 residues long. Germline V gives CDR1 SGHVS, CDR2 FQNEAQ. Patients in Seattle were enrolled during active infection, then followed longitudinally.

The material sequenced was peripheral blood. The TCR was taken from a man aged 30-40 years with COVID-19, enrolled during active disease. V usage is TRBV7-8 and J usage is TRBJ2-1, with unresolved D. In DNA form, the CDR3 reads TGTGCCAGCAGCTTATATCGTATTAGCTCCTACAATGAGCAGTTCTTC. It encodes CASSLYRISSYNEQFF.